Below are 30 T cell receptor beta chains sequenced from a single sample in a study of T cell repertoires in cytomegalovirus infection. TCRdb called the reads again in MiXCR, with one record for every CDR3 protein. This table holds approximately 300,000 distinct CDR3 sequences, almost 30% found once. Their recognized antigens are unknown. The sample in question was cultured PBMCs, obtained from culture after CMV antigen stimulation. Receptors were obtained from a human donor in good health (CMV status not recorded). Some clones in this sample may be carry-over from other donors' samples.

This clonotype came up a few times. The CDR3 DNA follows: TGTGCCAGCAGTATTACAAGGGACACTGAAGCTTTCTTT. Its protein is CASSITRDTEAFF. This chain uses TRBV6-1 with TRBJ1-1, with D uncertain. CDR1 is MNHNS, CDR2 SASEGT, per germline. The CDR3 spans 13 residues. Trimming took 5 bases from V and 3 from J, leaving 10 bases between them.

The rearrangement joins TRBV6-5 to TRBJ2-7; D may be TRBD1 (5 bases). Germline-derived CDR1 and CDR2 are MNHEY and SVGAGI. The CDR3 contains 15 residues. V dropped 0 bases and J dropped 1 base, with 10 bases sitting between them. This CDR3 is CASSYSRTSSYEQYF. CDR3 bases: TGTGCCAGCAGTTACTCCCGGACATCTTCCTACGAGCAGTACTTC.

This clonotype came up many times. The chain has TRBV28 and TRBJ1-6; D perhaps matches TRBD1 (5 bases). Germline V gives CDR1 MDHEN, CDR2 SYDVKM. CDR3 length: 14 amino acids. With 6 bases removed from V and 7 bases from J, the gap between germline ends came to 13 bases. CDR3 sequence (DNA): TGTGCCAGCAGGTCGACAGCCAGAAATTCACCCCTCCACTTT. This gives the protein CASRSTARNSPLHF.

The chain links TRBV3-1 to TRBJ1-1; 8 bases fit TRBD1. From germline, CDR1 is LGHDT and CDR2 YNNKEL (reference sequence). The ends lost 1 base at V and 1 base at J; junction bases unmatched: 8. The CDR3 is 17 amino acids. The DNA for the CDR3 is TGTGCCAGCAGCCAAGGCGACAGGGGTATAGGGAACACTGAAGCTTTCTTT. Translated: CASSQGDRGIGNTEAFF.

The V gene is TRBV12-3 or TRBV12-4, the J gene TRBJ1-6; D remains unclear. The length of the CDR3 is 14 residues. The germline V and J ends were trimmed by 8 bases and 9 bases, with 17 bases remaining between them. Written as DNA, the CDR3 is TGTGCCAGCTCAGGACTATATGTTGGTTCACCCCTCCACTTT. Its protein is CASSGLYVGSPLHF.

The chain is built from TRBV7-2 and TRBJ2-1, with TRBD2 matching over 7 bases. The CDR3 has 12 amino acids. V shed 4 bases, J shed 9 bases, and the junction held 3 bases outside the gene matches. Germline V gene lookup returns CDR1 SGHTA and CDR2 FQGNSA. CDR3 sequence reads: CASSWEGGEQFF. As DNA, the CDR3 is TGTGCCAGCAGCTGGGAGGGTGGTGAGCAGTTCTTC. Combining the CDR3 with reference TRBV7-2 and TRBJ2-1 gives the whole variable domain GAGVSQSPSNKVTEKGKDVELRCDPISGHTALYWYRQSLGQGLEFLIYFQGNSAPDKSGLPSDRFSAERTGGSVSTLTIQRTQQEDSAVYLCASSWEGGEQFFGPGTRLTVL.

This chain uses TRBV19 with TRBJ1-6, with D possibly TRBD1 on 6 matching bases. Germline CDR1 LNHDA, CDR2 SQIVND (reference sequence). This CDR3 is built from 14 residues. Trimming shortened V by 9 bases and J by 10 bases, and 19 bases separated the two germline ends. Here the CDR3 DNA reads TGTGCCAGCGGGGGGCAGGGCCGTGGATCACCCCTCCACTTT. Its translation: CASGGQGRGSPLHF.

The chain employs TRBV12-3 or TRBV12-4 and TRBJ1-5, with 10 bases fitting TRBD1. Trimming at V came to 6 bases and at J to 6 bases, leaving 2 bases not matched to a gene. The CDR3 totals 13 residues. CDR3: CASRGTGVQPQHF. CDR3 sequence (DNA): TGTGCCAGCAGGGGGACAGGGGTTCAGCCCCAGCATTTT.

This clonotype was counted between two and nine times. The CDR3 bases are TGTGCCAGTCGCGAACAGGGGGCGTCGAATCAGCCCCAGCATTTT. It encodes CASREQGASNQPQHF. The chain links TRBV19 to TRBJ1-5, with 9 bases aligning to TRBD1. CDR1 and CDR2 (germline): LNHDA, SQIVND (reference sequence). This CDR3 region has 15 residues. The trim removed 8 bases at V and 4 bases at J, leaving 9 bases unmatched.

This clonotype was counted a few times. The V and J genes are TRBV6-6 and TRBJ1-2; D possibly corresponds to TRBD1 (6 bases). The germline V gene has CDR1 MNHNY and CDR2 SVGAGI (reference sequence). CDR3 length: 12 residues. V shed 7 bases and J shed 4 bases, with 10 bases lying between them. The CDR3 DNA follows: TGTGCCAGCAAAGGCAGGGGCTATGGCTACACCTTC. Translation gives CASKGRGYGYTF.

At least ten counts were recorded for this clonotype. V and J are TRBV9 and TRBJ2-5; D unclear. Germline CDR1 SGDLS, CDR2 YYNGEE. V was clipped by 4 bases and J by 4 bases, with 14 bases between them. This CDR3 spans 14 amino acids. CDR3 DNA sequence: TGTGCCAGCAGCCCCCGCGTGCAGGCAGAGACCCAGTACTTC. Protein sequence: CASSPRVQAETQYF.

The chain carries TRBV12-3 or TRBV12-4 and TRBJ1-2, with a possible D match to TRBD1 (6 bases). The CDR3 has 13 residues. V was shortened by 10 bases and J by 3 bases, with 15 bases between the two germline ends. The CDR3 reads CATKGDRDYGYTF. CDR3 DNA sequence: TGTGCCACTAAGGGGGATCGGGACTATGGCTACACCTTC.

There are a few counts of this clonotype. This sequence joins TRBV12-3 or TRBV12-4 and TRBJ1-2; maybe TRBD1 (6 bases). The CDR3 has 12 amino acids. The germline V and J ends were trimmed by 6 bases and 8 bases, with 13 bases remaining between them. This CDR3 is CASSRGPKGYTF. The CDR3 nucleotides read TGTGCCAGCAGCCGGGGGCCGAAGGGCTACACCTTC.

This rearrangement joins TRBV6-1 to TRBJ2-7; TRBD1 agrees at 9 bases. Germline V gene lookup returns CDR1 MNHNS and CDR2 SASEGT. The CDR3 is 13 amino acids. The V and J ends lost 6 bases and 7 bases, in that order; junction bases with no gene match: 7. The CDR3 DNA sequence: TGTGCCAGCAGCACCGGGACAGGGAGGGAGCAGTACTTC. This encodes CASSTGTGREQYF.

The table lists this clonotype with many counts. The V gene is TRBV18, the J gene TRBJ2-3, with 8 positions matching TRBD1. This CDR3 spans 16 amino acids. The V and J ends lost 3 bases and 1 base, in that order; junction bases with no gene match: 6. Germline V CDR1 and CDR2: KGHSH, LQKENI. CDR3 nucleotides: TGTGCCAGCTCACCTACTGGACAGGGAGGCACAGATACGCAGTATTTT. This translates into CASSPTGQGGTDTQYF.

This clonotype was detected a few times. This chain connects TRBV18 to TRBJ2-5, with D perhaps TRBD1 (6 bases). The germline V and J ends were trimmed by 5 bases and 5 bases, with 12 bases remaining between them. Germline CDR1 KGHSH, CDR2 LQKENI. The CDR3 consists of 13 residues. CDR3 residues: CASSTGQGETQYF. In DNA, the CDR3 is TGTGCCAGCTCAACAGGCCAGGGGGAGACCCAGTACTTC.

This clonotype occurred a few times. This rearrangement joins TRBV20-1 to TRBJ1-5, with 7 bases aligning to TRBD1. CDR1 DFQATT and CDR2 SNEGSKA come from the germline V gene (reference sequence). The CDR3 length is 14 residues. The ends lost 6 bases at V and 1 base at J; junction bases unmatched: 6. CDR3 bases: TGCAGTGCCAGGGGGGGCTTGAGCAATCAGCCCCAGCATTTT. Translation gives CSARGGLSNQPQHF.

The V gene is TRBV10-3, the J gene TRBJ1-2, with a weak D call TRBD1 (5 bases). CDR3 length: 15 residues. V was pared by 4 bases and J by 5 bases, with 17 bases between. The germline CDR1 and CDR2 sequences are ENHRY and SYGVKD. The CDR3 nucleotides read TGTGCCATCAGTGTAGACAGAGCCAGGGATTATGGCTACACCTTC. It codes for CAISVDRARDYGYTF.

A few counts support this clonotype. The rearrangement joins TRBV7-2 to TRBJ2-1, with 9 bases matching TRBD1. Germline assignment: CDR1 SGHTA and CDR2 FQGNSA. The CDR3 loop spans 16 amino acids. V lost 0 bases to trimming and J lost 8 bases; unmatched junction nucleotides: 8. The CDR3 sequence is CASSLALGQGFDEQFF. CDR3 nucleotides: TGTGCCAGCAGCTTAGCGCTGGGACAGGGTTTCGATGAGCAGTTCTTC.

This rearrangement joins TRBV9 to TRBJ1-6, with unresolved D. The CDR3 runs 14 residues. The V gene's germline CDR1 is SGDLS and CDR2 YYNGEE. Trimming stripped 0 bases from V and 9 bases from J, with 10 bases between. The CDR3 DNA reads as TGTGCCAGCAGCGTAGCGGATACTAGTTCACCCCTCCACTTT. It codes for CASSVADTSSPLHF.

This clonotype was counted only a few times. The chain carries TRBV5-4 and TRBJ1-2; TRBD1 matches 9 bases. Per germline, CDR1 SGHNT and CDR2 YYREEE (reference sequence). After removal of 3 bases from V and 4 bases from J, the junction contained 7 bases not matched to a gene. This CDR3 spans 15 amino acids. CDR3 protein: CASSSGTGIGYGYTF. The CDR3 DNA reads TGTGCCAGCAGCTCGGGGACAGGGATCGGCTATGGCTACACCTTC.

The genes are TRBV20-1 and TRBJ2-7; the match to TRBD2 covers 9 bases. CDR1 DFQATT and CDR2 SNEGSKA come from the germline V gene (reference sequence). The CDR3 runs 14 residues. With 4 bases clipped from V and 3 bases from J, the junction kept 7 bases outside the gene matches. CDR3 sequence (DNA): TGCAGTGCTAAACTTAGCGGGGGCCTCTACGAGCAGTACTTC. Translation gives CSAKLSGGLYEQYF.

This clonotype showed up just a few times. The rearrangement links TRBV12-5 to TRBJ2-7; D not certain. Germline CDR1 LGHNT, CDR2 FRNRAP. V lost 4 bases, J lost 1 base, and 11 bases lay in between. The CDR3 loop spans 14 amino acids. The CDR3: CASGSEDGSYEQYF. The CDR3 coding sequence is TGTGCTAGTGGTTCCGAAGACGGGTCCTACGAGCAGTACTTC.

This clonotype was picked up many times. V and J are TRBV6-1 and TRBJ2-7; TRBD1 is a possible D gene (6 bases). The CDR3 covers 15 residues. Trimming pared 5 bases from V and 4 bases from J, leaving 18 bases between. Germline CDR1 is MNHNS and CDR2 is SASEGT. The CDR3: CASSLTGLVGYEQYF. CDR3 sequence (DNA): TGTGCCAGCAGTTTAACAGGGCTGGTCGGGTACGAGCAGTACTTC.

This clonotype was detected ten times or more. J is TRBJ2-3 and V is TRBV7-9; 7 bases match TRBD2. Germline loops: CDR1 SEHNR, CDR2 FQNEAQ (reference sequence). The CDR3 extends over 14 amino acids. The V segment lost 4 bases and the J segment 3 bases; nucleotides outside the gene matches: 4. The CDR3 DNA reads TGTGCCAGCAGCTCAGACGGGGGGACAGATACGCAGTATTTT. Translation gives CASSSDGGTDTQYF. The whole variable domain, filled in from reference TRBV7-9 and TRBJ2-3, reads DTGVSQNPRHKITKRGQNVTFRCDPISEHNRLYWYRQTLGQGPEFLTYFQNEAQLEKSRLLSDRFSAERPKGSFSTLEIQRTEQGDSAMYLCASSSDGGTDTQYFGPGTRLTVL.

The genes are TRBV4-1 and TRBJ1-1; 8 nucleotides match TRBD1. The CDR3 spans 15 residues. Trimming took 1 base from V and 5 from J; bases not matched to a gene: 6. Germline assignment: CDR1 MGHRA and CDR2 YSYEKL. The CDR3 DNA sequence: TGCGCCAGCAGCCAAGTACGACAGGGGACAACTGAAGCTTTCTTT. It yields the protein CASSQVRQGTTEAFF.

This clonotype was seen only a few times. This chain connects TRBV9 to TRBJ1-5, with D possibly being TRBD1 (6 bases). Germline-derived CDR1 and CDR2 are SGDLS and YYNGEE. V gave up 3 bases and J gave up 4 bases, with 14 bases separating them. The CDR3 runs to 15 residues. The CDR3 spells CASSAGVGGNQPQHF. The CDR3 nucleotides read TGTGCCAGCAGCGCTGGGGTAGGGGGAAATCAGCCCCAGCATTTT.

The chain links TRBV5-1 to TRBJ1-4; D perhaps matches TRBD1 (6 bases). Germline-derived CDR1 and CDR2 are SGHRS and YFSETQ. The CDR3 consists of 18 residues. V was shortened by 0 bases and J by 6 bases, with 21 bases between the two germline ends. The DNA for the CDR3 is TGCGCCAGCAGCTTGGTTGGGCACAGGGAAAAGCGGGATGAAAAACTGTTTTTT. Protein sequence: CASSLVGHREKRDEKLFF. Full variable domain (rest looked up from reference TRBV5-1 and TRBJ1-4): KAGVTQTPRYLIKTRGQQVTLSCSPISGHRSVSWYQQTPGQGLQFLFEYFSETQRNKGNFPGRFSGRQFSNSRSEMNVSTLELGDSALYLCASSLVGHREKRDEKLFFGSGTQLSVL.

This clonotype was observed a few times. The CDR3 DNA is TGCAGTGCTAGAGATCGGGGATCACAAGAGACCCAGTACTTC. It encodes CSARDRGSQETQYF. The rearrangement uses TRBV20-1 and TRBJ2-5, with D maybe TRBD2 (5 bases). The CDR3 sequence is 14 residues long. V lost 0 bases and J 2 bases, leaving 10 bases between the germline ends. The germline V gene encodes CDR1 DFQATT and CDR2 SNEGSKA (reference sequence).

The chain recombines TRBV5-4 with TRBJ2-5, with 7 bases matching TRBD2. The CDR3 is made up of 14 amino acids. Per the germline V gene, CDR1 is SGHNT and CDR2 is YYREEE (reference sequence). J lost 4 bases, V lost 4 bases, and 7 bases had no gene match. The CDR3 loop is CASSGGGLTETQYF. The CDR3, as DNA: TGTGCCAGCAGCGGGGGGGGACTAACAGAGACCCAGTACTTC.